This T cell receptor (beta chain) originates from a study of cytomegalovirus exposure and HLA in healthy donors. With 60 Vbeta and 13 Jbeta primers, the PCR was carried out. Generated by immunoSEQ multiplex PCR, the TCRdb table keeps only in-frame clones and is missing some. This sample carries 140,000 to 150,000 clones, 79% of them seen once, and the ten largest clones take approximately 6.3%. This CDR3 spans 14 amino acids. CDR1 is LGHNT and CDR2 is FRNRAP in the germline V gene. V lost 8 bases to trimming and J lost 4 bases; unmatched junction nucleotides: 10. The chain employs TRBV12-5 and TRBJ2-7; 8 bases are a match to TRBD1. The source material was PBMCs. This clonotype was sampled from a woman in her thirties or forties in good health and CMV-seropositive. Written as DNA, the CDR3 is TGTGCTAGTAGTATCCGGCAGGGGGCATACGAGCAGTACTTC. Residues: CASSIRQGAYEQYF.